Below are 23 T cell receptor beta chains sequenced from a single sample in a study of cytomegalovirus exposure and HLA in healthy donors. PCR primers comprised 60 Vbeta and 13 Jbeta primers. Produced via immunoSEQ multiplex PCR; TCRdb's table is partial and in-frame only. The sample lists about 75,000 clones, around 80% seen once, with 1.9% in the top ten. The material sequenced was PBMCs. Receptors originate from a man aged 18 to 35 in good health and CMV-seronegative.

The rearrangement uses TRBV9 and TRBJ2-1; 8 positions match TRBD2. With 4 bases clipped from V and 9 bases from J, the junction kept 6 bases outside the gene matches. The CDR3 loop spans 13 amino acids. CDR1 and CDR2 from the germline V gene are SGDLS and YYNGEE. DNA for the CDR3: TGTGCCAGCAGCTTGGGACTAGGATCTGAGCAGTTCTTC. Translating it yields CASSLGLGSEQFF.

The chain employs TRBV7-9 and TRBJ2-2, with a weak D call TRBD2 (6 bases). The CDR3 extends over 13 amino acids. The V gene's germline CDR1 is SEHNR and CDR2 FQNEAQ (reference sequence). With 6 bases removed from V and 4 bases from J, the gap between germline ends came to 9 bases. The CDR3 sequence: CASSWGVTGELFF. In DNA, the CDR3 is TGTGCCAGCAGTTGGGGGGTCACCGGGGAGCTGTTTTTT.

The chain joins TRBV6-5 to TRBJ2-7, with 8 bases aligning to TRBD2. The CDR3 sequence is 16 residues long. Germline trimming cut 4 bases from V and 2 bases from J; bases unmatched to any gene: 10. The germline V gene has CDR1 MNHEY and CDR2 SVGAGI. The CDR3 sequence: CASSSSGGVGPYEQYF. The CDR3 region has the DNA TGTGCCAGCAGTTCCTCGGGAGGGGTAGGGCCCTACGAGCAGTACTTC.

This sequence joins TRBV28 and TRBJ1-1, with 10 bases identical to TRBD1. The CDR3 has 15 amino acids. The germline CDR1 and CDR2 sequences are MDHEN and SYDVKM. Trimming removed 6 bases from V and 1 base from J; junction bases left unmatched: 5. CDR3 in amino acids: CASRTGQGTNTEAFF. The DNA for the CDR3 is TGTGCCAGCAGAACGGGACAGGGGACGAACACTGAAGCTTTCTTT.

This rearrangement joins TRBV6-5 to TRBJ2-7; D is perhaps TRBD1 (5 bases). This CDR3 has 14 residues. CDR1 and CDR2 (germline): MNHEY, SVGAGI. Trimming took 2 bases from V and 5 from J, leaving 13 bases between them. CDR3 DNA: TGTGCCAGCAGTTACGGCAGGGCCCTCCACGAGCAGTACTTC. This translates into CASSYGRALHEQYF.

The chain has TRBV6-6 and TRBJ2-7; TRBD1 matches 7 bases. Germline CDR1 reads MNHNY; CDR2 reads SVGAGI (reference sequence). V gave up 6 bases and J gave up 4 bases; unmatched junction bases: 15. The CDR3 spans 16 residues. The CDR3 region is CASSPTPSTGYYEQYF. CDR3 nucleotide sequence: TGTGCCAGCAGCCCTACTCCCTCGACAGGGTATTACGAGCAGTACTTC.

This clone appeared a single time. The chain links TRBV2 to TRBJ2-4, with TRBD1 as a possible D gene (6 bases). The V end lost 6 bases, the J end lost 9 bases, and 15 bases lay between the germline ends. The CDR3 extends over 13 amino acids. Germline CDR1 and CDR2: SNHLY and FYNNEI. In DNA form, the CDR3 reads TGTGCCAGCAGGCTACAGGGTGTTGGCATTCAGTACTTC. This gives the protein CASRLQGVGIQYF.

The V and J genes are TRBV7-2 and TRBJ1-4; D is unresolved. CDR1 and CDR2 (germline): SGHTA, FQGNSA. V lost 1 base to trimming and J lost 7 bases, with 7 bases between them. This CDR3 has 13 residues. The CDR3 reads CASSLVRGEKLFF. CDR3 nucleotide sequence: TGTGCCAGCAGCTTAGTTCGGGGTGAAAAACTGTTTTTT.

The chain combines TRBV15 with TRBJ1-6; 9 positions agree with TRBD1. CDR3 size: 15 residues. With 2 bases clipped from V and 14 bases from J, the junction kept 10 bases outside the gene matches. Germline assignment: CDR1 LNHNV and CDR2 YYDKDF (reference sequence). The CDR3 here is CATSRTGTGIVALHF. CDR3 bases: TGTGCCACCAGCAGAACCGGGACAGGGATAGTGGCCCTCCACTTT.

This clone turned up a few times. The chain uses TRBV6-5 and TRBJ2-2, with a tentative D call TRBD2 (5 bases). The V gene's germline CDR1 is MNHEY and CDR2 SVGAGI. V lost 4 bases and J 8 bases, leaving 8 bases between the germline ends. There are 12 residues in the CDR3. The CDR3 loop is CASSFRGGELFF. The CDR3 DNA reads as TGTGCCAGCAGTTTCAGAGGGGGGGAGCTGTTTTTT.

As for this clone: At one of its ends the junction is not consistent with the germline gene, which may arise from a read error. The CDR3 DNA reads as TGTTCCAGCAGCCCGACGGTGGGACAGGGAATGTATGGCTACACCTTC. Amino acid sequence: CSSSPTVGQGMYGYTF. The V gene is TRBV7-9, the J gene TRBJ1-2; 9 bases are a match to TRBD1. CDR1 and CDR2 from the germline V gene are SEHNR and FQNEAQ (reference sequence). This CDR3 contains 16 residues.

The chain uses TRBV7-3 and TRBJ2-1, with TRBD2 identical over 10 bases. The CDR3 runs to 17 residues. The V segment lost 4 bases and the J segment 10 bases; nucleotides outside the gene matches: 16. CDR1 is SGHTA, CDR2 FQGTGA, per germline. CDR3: CASSSRGASGGRKEQFF. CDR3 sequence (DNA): TGTGCCAGCAGCTCAAGAGGGGCTAGCGGGGGCCGAAAGGAGCAGTTCTTC.

CDR3 bases: TGTGCCAGCAACCGACAGGGTCTGTCGCAGTACTTC. This encodes CASNRQGLSQYF. This chain uses TRBV14 with TRBJ2-7; 7 bases are a match to TRBD1. With V trimmed by 7 bases and J by 9 bases, 9 bases remained unmatched. The CDR3 spans 12 residues. CDR1 and CDR2 (germline): SGHDN, FVKESK.

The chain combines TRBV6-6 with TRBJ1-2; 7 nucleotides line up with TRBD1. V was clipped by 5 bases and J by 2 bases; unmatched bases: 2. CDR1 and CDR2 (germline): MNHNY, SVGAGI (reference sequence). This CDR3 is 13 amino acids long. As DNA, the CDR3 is TGTGCCAGCAGTGAGACAGGGAACTATGGCTACACCTTC. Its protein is CASSETGNYGYTF.

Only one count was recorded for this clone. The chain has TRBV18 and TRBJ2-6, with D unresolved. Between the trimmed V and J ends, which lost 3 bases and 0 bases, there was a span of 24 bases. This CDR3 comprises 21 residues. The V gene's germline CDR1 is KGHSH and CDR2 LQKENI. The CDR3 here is CASSPEFLEAFLLSGANVLTF. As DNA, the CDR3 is TGTGCCAGCTCACCTGAGTTTTTAGAGGCATTTTTACTCTCTGGGGCCAACGTCCTGACTTTC.

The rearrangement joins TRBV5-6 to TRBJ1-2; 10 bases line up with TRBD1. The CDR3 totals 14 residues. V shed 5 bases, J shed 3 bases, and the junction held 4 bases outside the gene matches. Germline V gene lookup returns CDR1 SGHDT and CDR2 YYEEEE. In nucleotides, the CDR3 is TGTGCCAGCAGATTGACAGGGGGCTACTATGGCTACACCTTC. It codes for CASRLTGGYYGYTF.

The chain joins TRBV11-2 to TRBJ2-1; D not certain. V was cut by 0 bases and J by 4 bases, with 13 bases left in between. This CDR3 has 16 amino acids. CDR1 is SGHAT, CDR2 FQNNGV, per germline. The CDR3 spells CASSLEDFAIYNEQFF. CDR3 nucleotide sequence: TGTGCCAGCAGCTTAGAAGACTTCGCAATTTACAATGAGCAGTTCTTC. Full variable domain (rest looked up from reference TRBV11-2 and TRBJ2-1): EAGVAQSPRYKIIEKRQSVAFWCNPISGHATLYWYQQILGQGPKLLIQFQNNGVVDDSQLPKDRFSAERLKGVDSTLKIQPAKLEDSAVYLCASSLEDFAIYNEQFFGPGTRLTVL.

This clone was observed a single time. The CDR3 sequence is CSVEGLAGGRYDEQYF. CDR3 nucleotides: TGCAGCGTTGAGGGGTTAGCGGGAGGGCGATACGACGAGCAGTACTTC. The J gene is TRBJ2-5, the V gene TRBV29-1, with 11 bases lining up with TRBD2. TRBJ2-7 matches the DNA end more closely, so the J call is doubtful. Germline V gives CDR1 SQVTM, CDR2 ANQGSEA. There are 16 residues in the CDR3.

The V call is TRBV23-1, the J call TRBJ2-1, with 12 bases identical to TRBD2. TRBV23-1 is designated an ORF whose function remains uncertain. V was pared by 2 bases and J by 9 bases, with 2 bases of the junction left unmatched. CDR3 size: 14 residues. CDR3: CASSQPTSGSEQFF. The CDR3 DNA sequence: TGCGCCAGCAGTCAACCGACTAGCGGGAGTGAGCAGTTCTTC.

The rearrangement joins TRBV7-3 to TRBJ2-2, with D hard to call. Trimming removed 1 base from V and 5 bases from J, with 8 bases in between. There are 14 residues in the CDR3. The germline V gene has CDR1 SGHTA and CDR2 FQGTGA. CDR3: CASSLRASTGELFF. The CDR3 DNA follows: TGTGCCAGCAGCTTAAGGGCCTCAACCGGGGAGCTGTTTTTT.

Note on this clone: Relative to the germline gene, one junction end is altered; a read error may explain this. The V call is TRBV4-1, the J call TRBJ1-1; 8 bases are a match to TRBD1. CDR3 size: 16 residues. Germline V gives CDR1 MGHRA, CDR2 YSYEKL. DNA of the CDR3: TGCGCCAGCAGCCAACCGACAGGGGCCCTGAAAACTGAAGCTTTCTTT. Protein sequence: CASSQPTGALKTEAFF.

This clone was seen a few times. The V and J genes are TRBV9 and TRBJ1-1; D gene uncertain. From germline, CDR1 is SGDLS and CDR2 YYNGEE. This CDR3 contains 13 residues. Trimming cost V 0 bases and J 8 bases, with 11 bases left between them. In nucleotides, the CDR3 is TGTGCCAGCAGCGTAGAAGGAGAATCGGAAGCTTTCTTT. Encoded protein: CASSVEGESEAFF.

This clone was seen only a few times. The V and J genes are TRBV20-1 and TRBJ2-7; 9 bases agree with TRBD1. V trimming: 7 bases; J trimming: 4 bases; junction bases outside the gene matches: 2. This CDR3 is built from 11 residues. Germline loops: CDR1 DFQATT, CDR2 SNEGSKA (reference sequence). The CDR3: CSVDRGYEQYF. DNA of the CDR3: TGCAGTGTTGACAGGGGGTACGAGCAGTACTTC.